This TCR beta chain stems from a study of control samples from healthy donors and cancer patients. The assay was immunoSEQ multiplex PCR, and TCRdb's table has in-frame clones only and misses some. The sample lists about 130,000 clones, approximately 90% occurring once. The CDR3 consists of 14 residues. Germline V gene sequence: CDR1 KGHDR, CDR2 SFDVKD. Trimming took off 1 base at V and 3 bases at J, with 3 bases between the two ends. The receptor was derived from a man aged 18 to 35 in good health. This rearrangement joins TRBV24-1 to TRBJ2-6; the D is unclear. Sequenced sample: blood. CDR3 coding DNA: TGTGCCACCAGTGATTTTAATGGGGCCAACGTCCTGACTTTC. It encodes CATSDFNGANVLTF.